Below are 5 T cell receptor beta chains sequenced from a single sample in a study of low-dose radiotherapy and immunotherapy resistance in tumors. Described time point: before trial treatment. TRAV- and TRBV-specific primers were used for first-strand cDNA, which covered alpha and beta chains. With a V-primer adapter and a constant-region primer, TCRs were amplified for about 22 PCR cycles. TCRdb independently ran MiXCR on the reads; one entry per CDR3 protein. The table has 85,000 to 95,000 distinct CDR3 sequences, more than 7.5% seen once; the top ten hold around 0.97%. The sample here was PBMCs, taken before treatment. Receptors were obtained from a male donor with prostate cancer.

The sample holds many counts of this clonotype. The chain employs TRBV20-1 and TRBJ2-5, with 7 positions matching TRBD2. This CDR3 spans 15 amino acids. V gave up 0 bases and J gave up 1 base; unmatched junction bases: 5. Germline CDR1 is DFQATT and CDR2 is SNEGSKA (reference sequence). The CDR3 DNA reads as TGCAGTGCTAGAGATGGCGGGAGCCCCCAAGAGACCCAGTACTTC. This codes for CSARDGGSPQETQYF.

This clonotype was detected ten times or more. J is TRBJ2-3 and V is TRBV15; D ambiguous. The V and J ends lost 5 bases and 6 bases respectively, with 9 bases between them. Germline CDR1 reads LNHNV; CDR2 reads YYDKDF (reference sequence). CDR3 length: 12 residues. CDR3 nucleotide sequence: TGTGCCACCAGCGTTCGTTGGGATACGCAGTATTTT. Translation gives CATSVRWDTQYF.

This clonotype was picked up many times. CDR3 loop: CASSPTGGEQYF. CDR3 coding DNA: TGTGCCAGCAGCCCGACAGGGGGTGAGCAGTACTTC. The chain recombines TRBV6-5 with TRBJ2-7; 9 bases map to TRBD1. Germline V gene lookup returns CDR1 MNHEY and CDR2 SVGAGI. V was clipped by 6 bases and J by 7 bases; unmatched bases: 4. The CDR3 consists of 12 residues.

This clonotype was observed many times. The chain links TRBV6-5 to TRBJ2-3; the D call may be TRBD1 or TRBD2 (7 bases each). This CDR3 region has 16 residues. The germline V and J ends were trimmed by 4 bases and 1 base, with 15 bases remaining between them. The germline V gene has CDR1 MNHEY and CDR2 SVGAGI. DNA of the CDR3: TGTGCCAGCAGTTTGGTTCAGGGGGGGGGCACAGATACGCAGTATTTT. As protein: CASSLVQGGGTDTQYF.

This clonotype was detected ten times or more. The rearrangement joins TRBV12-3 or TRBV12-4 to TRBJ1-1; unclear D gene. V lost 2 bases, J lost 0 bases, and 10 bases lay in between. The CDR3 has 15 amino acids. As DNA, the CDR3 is TGTGCCAGCAGTTTAAGGCCCAGGATGAACACTGAAGCTTTCTTT. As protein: CASSLRPRMNTEAFF.